This T cell receptor (beta chain) is from a study of preoperative IRX-2 immunotherapy in early breast cancer. Data came from immunoSEQ multiplex PCR; TCRdb stores just in-frame clones and leaves some out. The repertoire holds around 7,000 clones, about 84% seen once, with roughly 17% in the top ten. The CDR3 covers 15 residues. The germline CDR1 and CDR2 sequences are LNHDA and SQIVND (reference sequence). The ends were cut back, 8 bases at V and 0 bases at J, with 14 bases in the middle. Documented treatment: preoperative locoregional IRX-2 cytokine immunotherapy. The chain combines TRBV19 with TRBJ1-5; TRBD1 is a possible D gene (5 bases). This sequence originates from a human donor with breast cancer. The sequencing here drew on tumor tissue, taken after IRX-2 immunotherapy. The CDR3 is CASSDRRYSNQPQHF. Written as DNA, the CDR3 is TGTGCCAGTTCTGACAGAAGATATAGCAATCAGCCCCAGCATTTT.